The following is a TCR beta chain sequence with its context. The antigen is undetermined. The data derive from a study of T cells after posttransplantation cyclophosphamide. Notes on the study in general: TRB clonality was highly associated with recipient CMV seropositivity and reactivation. Donor CD8+ memory clones often dominated recipient blood repertoires at later times. Tissue-infiltrating T cells from skin or gut overlapped little with blood T cells.

TCRdb's table, derived via immunoSEQ multiplex PCR, lists solely in-frame clones and lacks some. The sample has roughly 30,000 clones, 85% to 90% seen once. This clonotype was obtained from a middle-aged woman with a blood cancer, CMV-positive, and with a related stem cell donor. Specimen: PBMCs.

The CDR3 protein is CASSVEGNQPQHF. CDR3 coding DNA: TGTGCCAGCAGTGTGGAGGGCAATCAGCCCCAGCATTTT. The genes are TRBV6-1 and TRBJ1-5; D unresolved. Germline assignment: CDR1 MNHNS and CDR2 SASEGT. V lost 4 bases to trimming and J lost 2 bases, with 6 bases between them. This CDR3 is built from 13 residues.